Presented here are 27 T cell receptor beta chains from one specimen sequenced in a study of blood T cell repertoires in COVID-19. Libraries were prepared by immunoSEQ multiplex PCR; TCRdb keeps only in-frame clonotypes and omits some of them. The sample lists about 88,000 clones, 90% to 95% seen once, with about 1.7% in the top ten. Sequencing was done on a sample of peripheral blood. The origin of the receptors is a man aged 55-75 years with acute or convalescent COVID-19.

The chain links TRBV7-3 to TRBJ2-7, with D perhaps TRBD2 (6 bases). The CDR3 totals 15 residues. The germline CDR1 and CDR2 sequences are SGHTA and FQGTGA. Trimming removed 2 bases from V and 2 bases from J, with 13 bases in between. The CDR3: CASSLSAGSAYEQYF. The CDR3 region has the DNA TGTGCCAGCAGCTTATCGGCGGGGTCGGCCTACGAGCAGTACTTC.

The chain employs TRBV12-3 or TRBV12-4 and TRBJ2-7; tentative D call: TRBD2 (5 bases). V was clipped by 5 bases and J by 4 bases, with 9 bases between them. The CDR3 runs 12 residues. CDR3: CASSGSWYEQYF. For the CDR3, the DNA is TGTGCCAGCAGTGGGAGCTGGTACGAGCAGTACTTC.

The chain recombines TRBV28 with TRBJ2-1, with TRBD2 identical over 11 bases. Germline V gene lookup returns CDR1 MDHEN and CDR2 SYDVKM. Trimming removed 5 bases from V and 6 bases from J; junction bases left unmatched: 12. The length of the CDR3 is 17 residues. CDR3 in DNA: TGTGCCAGCAGTCAAAATAGCGGGAGGGCCTATCTCAATGAGCAGTTCTTC. The encoded protein is CASSQNSGRAYLNEQFF.

The chain has TRBV11-3 and TRBJ1-1; unclear D gene. V lost 4 bases and J 4 bases, leaving 19 bases between the germline ends. The CDR3 has 16 amino acids. CDR1 and CDR2 from the germline V gene are SGHNT and YENEEA. CDR3 sequence reads: CASSSHPANRPTEAFF. The CDR3 DNA reads TGTGCCAGCAGCTCCCACCCCGCTAACCGCCCCACTGAAGCTTTCTTT. The variable domain in full, with the rest retrieved from reference TRBV11-3 and TRBJ1-1, is EAGVVQSPRYKIIEKKQPVAFWCNPISGHNTLYWYLQNLGQGPELLIRYENEEAVDDSQLPKDRFSAERLKGVDSTLKIQPAELGDSAVYLCASSSHPANRPTEAFFGQGTRLTVV.

V gene TRBV29-1 combines with J gene TRBJ1-5; no clear D gene. Looked up from germline, CDR1 is SQVTM and CDR2 is ANQGSEA. Deletions cut 4 bases from V and 1 base from J, with 11 bases between. This CDR3 has 14 amino acids. The CDR3 spells CSVGEGASNQPQHF. CDR3 sequence (DNA): TGCAGCGTTGGTGAGGGAGCGAGCAATCAGCCCCAGCATTTT. The full variable domain, rest sourced from reference TRBV29-1 and TRBJ1-5, is SAVISQKPSRDICQRGTSLTIQCQVDSQVTMMFWYRQQPGQSLTLIATANQGSEATYESGFVIDKFPISRPNLTFSTLTVSNMSPEDSSIYLCSVGEGASNQPQHFGDGTRLSIL.

The J gene is TRBJ2-7, the V gene TRBV6-1, with 8 bases aligning to TRBD2. Germline CDR1 reads MNHNS; CDR2 reads SASEGT. V lost 4 bases, J lost 4 bases, and 12 bases stayed unmatched. This CDR3 contains 16 residues. CDR3 in amino acids: CASSGGVQREQYEQYF. CDR3 coding DNA: TGTGCCAGCAGTGGAGGGGTTCAGCGGGAGCAATACGAGCAGTACTTC.

The chain has TRBV4-2 and TRBJ2-7; D uncertain. V gave up 0 bases and J gave up 0 bases, with 12 bases separating them. This CDR3 spans 16 amino acids. The germline V gene has CDR1 LGHNA and CDR2 YNFKEQ. The CDR3 nucleotides are TGTGCCAGCAGCCAAGAAGGTCCGTGGAGCTCCTACGAGCAGTACTTC. It is translated as CASSQEGPWSSYEQYF.

V gene TRBV11-3 combines with J gene TRBJ1-5; a weak D match, TRBD1 (5 bases). The V gene lost 5 bases and the J gene lost 0 bases, with 14 bases spanning the gap. This CDR3 is 16 amino acids long. CDR1 is SGHNT and CDR2 is YENEEA in the germline V gene. CDR3: CASSPTETASNQPQHF. CDR3 DNA sequence: TGTGCCAGCAGCCCCACCGAGACAGCTAGCAATCAGCCCCAGCATTTT.

This chain uses TRBV15 with TRBJ1-1, with D perhaps TRBD1 (5 bases). CDR1 LNHNV and CDR2 YYDKDF come from the germline V gene (reference sequence). This CDR3 comprises 12 residues. V gave up 3 bases and J gave up 3 bases, with 5 bases separating them. The CDR3 spells CATSRTDTEAFF. The CDR3 region has the DNA TGTGCCACCAGCAGGACAGACACTGAAGCTTTCTTT.

The rearrangement links TRBV9 to TRBJ2-5, with 11 positions matching TRBD2. Germline CDR1 SGDLS, CDR2 YYNGEE. The length of the CDR3 is 15 residues. Unmatched junction bases numbered 3, after V lost 3 bases and J lost 2 bases. CDR3 sequence reads: CASSAASGRQETQYF. CDR3 coding DNA: TGTGCCAGCAGCGCCGCTAGCGGGAGGCAAGAGACCCAGTACTTC. The full variable domain, in which reference TRBV9 and TRBJ2-5 provide the parts outside the CDR3, is DSGVTQTPKHLITATGQRVTLRCSPRSGDLSVYWYQQSLDQGLQFLIQYYNGEERAKGNILERFSAQQFPDLHSELNLSSLELGDSALYFCASSAASGRQETQYFGPGTRLLVL.

The chain couples TRBV28 to TRBJ2-3; D remains unclear. The CDR3 has 13 amino acids. The V gene lost 4 bases and the J gene lost 0 bases, with 5 bases spanning the gap. Germline assignment: CDR1 MDHEN and CDR2 SYDVKM. CDR3 nucleotides: TGTGCCAGCAGTTCCTCTAGCACAGATACGCAGTATTTT. This gives the protein CASSSSSTDTQYF.

The chain has TRBV7-2 and TRBJ2-1; D ambiguous. This CDR3 spans 13 amino acids. V lost 2 bases to trimming and J lost 6 bases, with 8 bases between them. CDR1 and CDR2 from the germline V gene are SGHTA and FQGNSA. The CDR3 here is CASSLPQFNEQFF. DNA of the CDR3: TGTGCCAGCAGCTTACCCCAGTTCAATGAGCAGTTCTTC.

The V call is TRBV21-1, the J call TRBJ2-6; the table calls TRBD2, which could not be checked here. TRBV21-1 is shown as a pseudogene. This CDR3 region has 17 residues. CDR3 nucleotides: TGTGCCAGCAGCAAAGTCGGGTTAGCACCTGGGGCCAACGTCCTGACTTTC. Residues: CASSKVGLAPGANVLTF.

This clone is deemed medium-sized (0.01 to 0.1%). V usage is TRBV7-9 and J usage is TRBJ2-1, with TRBD1 identical over 7 bases. In germline, CDR1 is SEHNR, CDR2 FQNEAQ (reference sequence). V lost 7 bases, J lost 3 bases, and 9 bases stayed unmatched. The CDR3 totals 15 residues. The CDR3 protein is CASTQGTGDYNEQFF. The CDR3, as DNA: TGTGCCAGCACCCAGGGAACAGGGGACTACAATGAGCAGTTCTTC.

This clone showed up just once. The chain joins TRBV2 to TRBJ2-3, with 8 positions matching TRBD2. With V trimmed by 7 bases and J by 3 bases, 0 bases remained unmatched. In germline, CDR1 is SNHLY, CDR2 FYNNEI. This CDR3 region has 12 residues. In DNA form, the CDR3 reads TGTGCCAGCACGGGGGGGACAGATACGCAGTATTTT. Translation gives CASTGGTDTQYF.

The rearrangement uses TRBV7-8 and TRBJ2-4, with a possible D match to TRBD1 (5 bases). V was clipped by 5 bases and J by 3 bases, with 8 bases between them. This CDR3 spans 13 amino acids. Per the germline V gene, CDR1 is SGHVS and CDR2 is FQNEAQ. The CDR3 spells CASSPQGKNIQYF. The CDR3 DNA follows: TGTGCCAGCAGCCCGCAGGGCAAAAACATTCAGTACTTC.

The rearrangement links TRBV6-5 to TRBJ1-5; 8 bases are shared with TRBD1. The V gene end was trimmed by 7 bases and the J gene end by 1 base; junction bases not matched to a gene: 6. This CDR3 is built from 15 residues. Germline CDR1 MNHEY, CDR2 SVGAGI. This CDR3 is CASTFTGGSNQPQHF. The CDR3 DNA is TGTGCCAGCACTTTCACAGGGGGGAGCAATCAGCCCCAGCATTTT.

The sample holds one count of this clone. The rearrangement links TRBV5-1 to TRBJ1-1, with 7 bases fitting TRBD1. After removal of 4 bases from V and 1 base from J, the junction contained 4 bases not matched to a gene. Germline V gives CDR1 SGHRS, CDR2 YFSETQ. The CDR3 is 14 amino acids. The CDR3 DNA reads TGCGCCAGCAGCGTCGGGACAGAGAACACTGAAGCTTTCTTT. This sequence encodes CASSVGTENTEAFF.

The chain carries TRBV7-2 and TRBJ2-7, with 7 positions matching TRBD2. Trimming took 4 bases from V and 4 from J; bases not matched to a gene: 10. CDR1 SGHTA and CDR2 FQGNSA come from the germline V gene. CDR3 length: 15 amino acids. CDR3 DNA sequence: TGTGCCAGCAGCTCCGGACTAGGGTCAAGGTACGAGCAGTACTTC. Its translation is CASSSGLGSRYEQYF.

The chain uses TRBV5-4 and TRBJ2-2, with D possibly matching TRBD1 (5 bases). The CDR3 is 17 amino acids. Germline CDR1 is SGHNT and CDR2 is YYREEE (reference sequence). The ends were cut back, 4 bases at V and 5 bases at J, with 21 bases in the middle. CDR3 in DNA: TGTGCCAGCAGCCTAAACCCAGAGGCCCAGGGTACCGGGGAGCTGTTTTTT. Translated: CASSLNPEAQGTGELFF.

The V and J genes are TRBV1 and TRBJ2-7; the D call of TRBD2 is as the table states it, not checked on the DNA. TRBV1 is a recognized pseudogene. CDR3 length: 11 amino acids. The CDR3 DNA sequence: TGCACCAGCAGCCCCCGGGGTGAGCAGTACTTC. Translated, it gives CTSSPRGEQYF.

The rearrangement joins TRBV3-1 (or the pseudogene TRBV3-2) to TRBJ2-5; perhaps TRBD2 as D (6 bases). CDR1 and CDR2 from the germline V gene are LGHDT and YNNKEL (reference sequence). V lost 4 bases to trimming and J lost 5 bases, with 11 bases between them. There are 13 residues in the CDR3. The CDR3 sequence is CASSLREDETQYF. The CDR3 DNA follows: TGTGCCAGCAGCCTTAGGGAGGACGAGACCCAGTACTTC.

The chain has TRBV5-1 and TRBJ1-3, with TRBD1 as a possible D gene (6 bases). The CDR3 has 17 amino acids. Germline V gene data show CDR1 as SGHRS and CDR2 as YFSETQ. Trimming took off 0 bases at V and 4 bases at J, with 17 bases between the two ends. The chain's CDR3 is CASSLASAGEQGNTIYF. CDR3 DNA sequence: TGCGCCAGCAGCTTGGCCAGCGCAGGGGAGCAAGGAAACACCATATATTTT.

The rearrangement joins TRBV19 to TRBJ1-5; D ambiguous. CDR3 length: 14 amino acids. V lost 3 bases, J lost 1 base, and 7 bases lay in between. Looked up from germline, CDR1 is LNHDA and CDR2 is SQIVND (reference sequence). CDR3 loop: CASSIGGSNQPQHF. CDR3 sequence (DNA): TGTGCCAGTAGTATTGGTGGCAGCAATCAGCCCCAGCATTTT.

The chain joins TRBV10-3 to TRBJ1-5; a possible D gene is TRBD1 (5 bases). This CDR3 comprises 14 residues. The V and J ends lost 10 bases and 0 bases respectively, with 13 bases between them. CDR1 and CDR2 (germline): ENHRY, SYGVKD. CDR3 protein: CATLAGGSNQPQHF. The DNA of the CDR3 is TGTGCCACCCTAGCGGGGGGTAGCAATCAGCCCCAGCATTTT.

V usage is TRBV27 and J usage is TRBJ1-1; 11 positions agree with TRBD1. Germline V lookup: CDR1 MNHEY, CDR2 SMNVEV (reference sequence). This CDR3 is built from 16 residues. The ends lost 1 base at V and 6 bases at J; junction bases unmatched: 7. In DNA, the CDR3 is TGTGCCAGCAGTTTATACCCCCCGGGACAGGGGGCTGAAGCTTTCTTT. Translating gives CASSLYPPGQGAEAFF.

This clone was detected only once. The chain recombines TRBV11-2 with TRBJ1-4, with a possible D match to TRBD1 (5 bases). This CDR3 is 16 amino acids long. CDR1 is SGHAT and CDR2 is FQNNGV in the germline V gene. Trimming cost V 5 bases and J 8 bases, with 21 bases left between them. CDR3 sequence (DNA): TGTGCCAGCAGCACCCCATTTGGGGCGCGAAGGGAAAAACTGTTTTTT. As protein: CASSTPFGARREKLFF.